These 21 T cell receptor beta chains came from one sample sequenced in a study of cytomegalovirus exposure and HLA in healthy donors. This table comes from immunoSEQ multiplex PCR, and its TCRdb copy is limited to in-frame clones, with some not included. The profile shows 250,000 to 350,000 clones, roughly 87% of them singletons. The specimen was PBMCs. Receptor source: a man aged 25 to 40 in good health and CMV-seronegative.

V gene TRBV7-9 combines with J gene TRBJ1-2, with 7 bases that match TRBD1. CDR1 and CDR2 from the germline V gene are SEHNR and FQNEAQ (reference sequence). The trim removed 0 bases at V and 4 bases at J, leaving 5 bases unmatched. The CDR3 sequence is 15 residues long. The CDR3 protein is CASSLAGQVFYGYTF. The CDR3 DNA is TGTGCCAGCAGCTTAGCCGGACAGGTTTTCTATGGCTACACCTTC.

J is TRBJ1-5 and V is TRBV19; D is unresolved. Germline V gene sequence: CDR1 LNHDA, CDR2 SQIVND (reference sequence). There are 14 residues in the CDR3. V dropped 5 bases and J dropped 4 bases, with 12 bases sitting between them. Here the CDR3 DNA reads TGTGCCAGTAGTTCGATTGACGGGAATCAGCCCCAGCATTTT. Translated, it gives CASSSIDGNQPQHF. Combining the CDR3 with reference TRBV19 and TRBJ1-5 gives the whole variable domain DGGITQSPKYLFRKEGQNVTLSCEQNLNHDAMYWYRQDPGQGLRLIYYSQIVNDFQKGDIAEGYSVSREKKESFPLTVTSAQKNPTAFYLCASSSIDGNQPQHFGDGTRLSIL.

V is TRBV30 and J is TRBJ2-7; a possible D gene is TRBD1 (6 bases). Germline loops: CDR1 GTSNPN, CDR2 SVGIG (reference sequence). This CDR3 comprises 15 residues. Trimming removed 4 bases at V and 3 bases at J, with 19 bases between. CDR3 region: CAWIPDRNFYYEQYF. The CDR3 bases are TGTGCCTGGATCCCGGACAGAAACTTTTACTACGAGCAGTACTTC.

A single count supports this clone. V and J are TRBV6-5 and TRBJ1-2; D unclear. CDR1 and CDR2 (germline): MNHEY, SVGAGI. There are 13 residues in the CDR3. Trimming took 2 bases from V and 8 from J, leaving 12 bases between them. The CDR3 reads CASSYVEGGGYTF. The CDR3 coding sequence is TGTGCCAGCAGTTACGTGGAGGGAGGCGGCTACACCTTC.

V is TRBV6-5 and J is TRBJ1-4; D may be TRBD1 (5 bases). V gave up 5 bases and J gave up 8 bases, with 18 bases separating them. The CDR3 runs 15 residues. Germline loops: CDR1 MNHEY, CDR2 SVGAGI. Here the CDR3 DNA reads TGTGCCAGCAGTCCATTTCGGGGGTTGAGAGAAAAACTGTTTTTT. Its protein is CASSPFRGLREKLFF.

The CDR3 DNA sequence: TGTGCCAGCAGCTTATTTCAGGGGGACATTCAGTACTTC. Amino acid sequence: CASSLFQGDIQYF. The chain has TRBV7-7 and TRBJ2-4; 7 positions match TRBD1. The CDR3 spans 13 residues. V shed 2 bases and J 8 bases; nucleotides not matched to a gene: 3. CDR1 is SSHAT and CDR2 is FNYEAQ in the germline V gene (reference sequence).

V and J are TRBV5-1 and TRBJ1-1; TRBD1 agrees at 8 bases. With V trimmed by 5 bases and J by 6 bases, 9 bases remained unmatched. The CDR3 is 14 residues long. Germline V lookup: CDR1 SGHRS, CDR2 YFSETQ. Written as DNA, the CDR3 is TGCGCCAGCAGTCAGGGGGCCTCAGTCTCTGAAGCTTTCTTT. Amino acid sequence: CASSQGASVSEAFF.

Concerning this clone: This sequence may be a read error, since a much larger clone differs from it by one base. The chain carries TRBV7-6 and TRBJ2-7; a possible D gene is TRBD2 (7 bases). The CDR3 loop spans 14 amino acids. Between the trimmed V and J ends, which lost 0 bases and 2 bases, there was a span of 8 bases. Germline V CDR1 and CDR2: SGHVS, FNYEAQ. The CDR3 DNA is TGTGCCAGCAGCTTAGCGGGGGGGCCCTACGAGCAGTACTTC. The encoded protein is CASSLAGGPYEQYF.

The chain is built from TRBV5-6 and TRBJ2-1; TRBD1 is a possible D gene (6 bases). The V and J ends lost 4 bases and 7 bases respectively, with 21 bases between them. The CDR3 sequence is 16 residues long. Germline CDR1 and CDR2: SGHDT and YYEEEE. The CDR3 sequence: CASSPWTEGTRNEQFF. DNA of the CDR3: TGTGCCAGCAGCCCTTGGACAGAGGGTACACGGAATGAGCAGTTCTTC.

The chain uses TRBV6-6 and TRBJ1-1, with 9 bases that match TRBD1. Germline V gives CDR1 MNHNY, CDR2 SVGAGI (reference sequence). The CDR3 is 14 residues long. After removal of 7 bases from V and 3 bases from J, the junction contained 6 bases not matched to a gene. As DNA, the CDR3 is TGTGCCAGCATCGTAACAGGGGGCGACACTGAAGCTTTCTTT. Residues: CASIVTGGDTEAFF.

The CDR3: CASSSHTSSYNEQFF. The DNA of the CDR3 is TGTGCCAGCAGTTCTCACACTAGCTCCTACAATGAGCAGTTCTTC. The V and J genes are TRBV6-5 and TRBJ2-1; D may be TRBD2 (5 bases). The CDR3 contains 15 residues. Looked up from germline, CDR1 is MNHEY and CDR2 is SVGAGI. V was pared by 4 bases and J by 0 bases, with 10 bases between.

The CDR3 is CASSLGQGRHEQFF. In nucleotides, the CDR3 is TGCGCCAGCAGCCTAGGACAGGGGAGGCATGAGCAGTTCTTC. The chain is built from TRBV4-3 and TRBJ2-1, with 9 bases identical to TRBD1. This CDR3 has 14 amino acids. Germline V lookup: CDR1 LGHNA, CDR2 YSLEER. Losses at the gene ends were 4 bases for V and 8 bases for J; bases not matched to a gene: 6.

The chain uses TRBV6-5 and TRBJ2-7; the match to TRBD1 covers 8 bases. V shed 0 bases, J shed 2 bases, and the junction held 3 bases outside the gene matches. The V gene's germline CDR1 is MNHEY and CDR2 SVGAGI. CDR3 length: 15 amino acids. The CDR3 is CASSYSTGGAYEQYF. Written as DNA, the CDR3 is TGTGCCAGCAGTTACTCTACAGGGGGAGCCTACGAGCAGTACTTC.

The rearrangement joins TRBV7-6 to TRBJ1-5, with 7 bases identical to TRBD1. The CDR3 sequence is 14 residues long. Germline-derived CDR1 and CDR2 are SGHVS and FNYEAQ. V was pared by 5 bases and J by 6 bases, with 7 bases of the junction left unmatched. In nucleotides, the CDR3 is TGTGCCAGCAGCCGGGTGAGGGGGCGTCAGCCCCAGCATTTT. This gives the protein CASSRVRGRQPQHF.

As DNA, the CDR3 is TGTGCCAGCACCCCAACAGGACAGGGGGCGTACGAGCAGTACTTC. Translating gives CASTPTGQGAYEQYF. This chain joins TRBV9 and TRBJ2-7, with 11 bases that match TRBD1. The CDR3 runs to 15 residues. Germline-derived CDR1 and CDR2 are SGDLS and YYNGEE. Trimming at V came to 6 bases and at J to 4 bases, leaving 9 bases not matched to a gene.

The chain has TRBV4-1 and TRBJ1-2; no reliable D call. The germline V and J ends were trimmed by 3 bases and 2 bases, with 10 bases remaining between them. The CDR3 is made up of 14 amino acids. Per the germline V gene, CDR1 is MGHRA and CDR2 is YSYEKL. The CDR3 DNA sequence: TGCGCCAGCAGCCAGAAACATGGCAACTATGGCTACACCTTC. It specifies CASSQKHGNYGYTF.

The chain uses TRBV2 and TRBJ2-1; 13 positions agree with TRBD2. The CDR3 extends over 19 amino acids. Germline V CDR1 and CDR2: SNHLY, FYNNEI. The J segment lost 0 bases and the V segment lost 6 bases, leaving 11 bases of the junction unmatched. In nucleotides, the CDR3 is TGTGCCAGCAGCGAATGGGGGACTAGCGGGACGAGCTCCTACAATGAGCAGTTCTTC. Translating it yields CASSEWGTSGTSSYNEQFF.

Concerning this clone itself: This sample includes further DNA sequences coding for the same CDR3. The chain carries TRBV7-2 and TRBJ2-5; possible D gene TRBD1, 5 bases. V lost 0 bases and J 2 bases, leaving 7 bases between the germline ends. Germline values: CDR1 SGHTA, CDR2 FQGNSA. The CDR3 length is 14 residues. This chain's CDR3 is CASSLAGRQETQYF. In nucleotides, the CDR3 is TGTGCCAGCAGCTTAGCGGGGCGGCAAGAGACCCAGTACTTC.

The chain links TRBV16 to TRBJ2-7, with D possibly being TRBD1 (5 bases). The CDR3 loop spans 16 amino acids. The V gene's germline CDR1 is KGHSY and CDR2 FQNENV. The germline V and J ends were trimmed by 0 bases and 3 bases, with 15 bases remaining between them. CDR3 sequence (DNA): TGTGCCAGCAGCCAATCCTCCACGCAGGGTGGCTACGAGCAGTACTTC. Its translation: CASSQSSTQGGYEQYF.

Regarding this clone: The same CDR3 arises from other DNA sequences in this sample as well. The gene calls are TRBV11-2 and TRBJ1-1; no definite D call. V was cut by 1 base and J by 0 bases, with 3 bases left in between. The CDR3 totals 13 residues. Germline V gene sequence: CDR1 SGHAT, CDR2 FQNNGV. The CDR3 spells CASSLALNTEAFF. The CDR3 coding sequence is TGTGCCAGCAGCTTAGCGTTGAACACTGAAGCTTTCTTT.

The V and J genes are TRBV11-2 and TRBJ2-7; the D gene is possibly TRBD1 (5 bases). The V gene lost 1 base and the J gene lost 2 bases, with 12 bases spanning the gap. The CDR3 runs to 15 residues. Per germline, CDR1 SGHAT and CDR2 FQNNGV. The DNA for the CDR3 is TGTGCCAGCAGCTTAGGGAAGGACAAGGCCTACGAGCAGTACTTC. Protein product: CASSLGKDKAYEQYF. Full variable domain (rest looked up from reference TRBV11-2 and TRBJ2-7): EAGVAQSPRYKIIEKRQSVAFWCNPISGHATLYWYQQILGQGPKLLIQFQNNGVVDDSQLPKDRFSAERLKGVDSTLKIQPAKLEDSAVYLCASSLGKDKAYEQYFGPGTRLTVT.